This T cell receptor (beta chain) comes out of a study of blood T cell repertoires in COVID-19. Study-wide background: T cells, B-cell-depleted T cells, or PBMCs supplied cDNA or gDNA.

Original processing methods: By means of reference gene primer amplification, nucleated cell counts were estimated. Only in-frame clones appear in the TCRdb table, and some are missing; sequencing was by immunoSEQ multiplex PCR. That table is the source of V, J and clone size, and D and trimming were worked out from the DNA. The sample comprises about 210,000 clones, around 85% of which are singletons, and 15% to 20% rests with the top ten. The participants were between about 18 and 100 years old and came from about two dozen US areas. Cohort placement rested on clinical history that participants reported themselves. This clone came up once. Source material: PBMCs or T cells enriched from blood (not recorded which). The clonotype comes from a man aged 35 to 55 who had recovered from COVID-19.

CDR3: CASSMGLAGGRYF. In nucleotides, the CDR3 is TGTGCCAGCAGCATGGGACTAGCGGGAGGAAGATACTTC. This chain links TRBV7-2 with TRBJ2-7, with 15 positions matching TRBD2. This CDR3 region has 13 residues. The V gene's germline CDR1 is SGHTA and CDR2 FQGNSA. The junction had 6 bases not matched to a gene; V was cut back by 5 bases and J by 13 bases.